The 29 T cell receptor beta chains below come from one sample, sequenced in a study of blood T cell repertoires in COVID-19. Sequencing was performed with immunoSEQ multiplex PCR; in TCRdb, only in-frame clones are kept and a portion is missing. The data show 60,000 or so clones, around 86% seen once. Sequenced input: peripheral blood. All receptors come from a human donor in a cohort sampled during active COVID-19.

This chain links TRBV5-1 with TRBJ2-6, with 8 bases that match TRBD1. CDR3 length equals 17 residues. The trim removed 0 bases at V and 2 bases at J, leaving 4 bases unmatched. Germline CDR1 SGHRS, CDR2 YFSETQ. The CDR3 bases are TGCGCCAGCAGCTTGGTATCAGGGGGCACTGGGGCCAACGTCCTGACTTTC. This encodes CASSLVSGGTGANVLTF.

V usage is TRBV10-3 and J usage is TRBJ1-2, with 10 bases that match TRBD1. The CDR3 extends over 15 amino acids. J lost 7 bases, V lost 6 bases, and 11 bases had no gene match. Per germline, CDR1 ENHRY and CDR2 SYGVKD. In nucleotides, the CDR3 is TGTGCCATCAGGGGGACAGGGGCGGGAGGCTCTGGCTACACCTTC. It is translated as CAIRGTGAGGSGYTF.

The chain joins TRBV13 to TRBJ2-2; 8 bases are shared with TRBD1. The germline V gene encodes CDR1 PRHDT and CDR2 FYEKMQ (reference sequence). V shed 1 base and J 7 bases; nucleotides not matched to a gene: 8. CDR3 size: 16 residues. The CDR3 loop reads CASSLDRGDGIGELFF. The CDR3 DNA follows: TGTGCCAGCAGCTTAGACAGGGGGGATGGAATCGGGGAGCTGTTTTTT.

The CDR3 loop is CASSVTVNEQYF. CDR3 bases: TGCGCCAGCAGCGTGACAGTAAACGAGCAGTACTTC. The chain joins TRBV5-1 to TRBJ2-7, with a possible D match to TRBD1 (5 bases). CDR3 length equals 12 residues. V gave up 4 bases and J gave up 5 bases, with 10 bases separating them. The germline gives CDR1 SGHRS, CDR2 YFSETQ.

The genes are TRBV6-5 and TRBJ1-6; D is uncertain. Germline V gene lookup returns CDR1 MNHEY and CDR2 SVGAGI. There are 15 residues in the CDR3. V lost 6 bases and J 10 bases, leaving 19 bases between the germline ends. In DNA, the CDR3 is TGTGCCAGCAGAGCCCCTGCGGGCAGCCGATCACCCCTCCACTTT. Protein product: CASRAPAGSRSPLHF.

This rearrangement joins TRBV7-8 to TRBJ1-1; D not certain. V was trimmed by 0 bases and J by 3 bases, leaving 11 bases between them. This CDR3 spans 15 amino acids. Germline V gene data show CDR1 as SGHVS and CDR2 as FQNEAQ. CDR3 nucleotide sequence: TGTGCCAGCAGCTTAGCGCCTGAAGAGGACACTGAAGCTTTCTTT. Protein sequence: CASSLAPEEDTEAFF. Filled out from reference TRBV7-8 and TRBJ1-1, the complete variable domain reads GAGVSQSPRYKVAKRGQDVALRCDPISGHVSLFWYQQALGQGPEFLTYFQNEAQLDKSGLPSDRFFAERPEGSVSTLKIQRTQQEDSAVYLCASSLAPEEDTEAFFGQGTRLTVV.

The rearrangement joins TRBV2 to TRBJ2-3; 7 bases are a match to TRBD2. With V trimmed by 6 bases and J by 1 base, 4 bases remained unmatched. Germline V gives CDR1 SNHLY, CDR2 FYNNEI. The CDR3 loop spans 14 amino acids. The CDR3 sequence is CASRNRGGTDTQYF. DNA for the CDR3: TGTGCCAGCAGGAACCGGGGGGGCACAGATACGCAGTATTTT. The whole variable domain, remainder taken from reference TRBV2 and TRBJ2-3, is EPEVTQTPSHQVTQMGQEVILRCVPISNHLYFYWYRQILGQKVEFLVSFYNNEISEKSEIFDDQFSVERPDGSNFTLKIRSTKLEDSAMYFCASRNRGGTDTQYFGPGTRLTVL.

V usage is TRBV12-3 or TRBV12-4 and J usage is TRBJ1-1; TRBD1 is a possible D gene (6 bases). This CDR3 has 12 residues. Trimming left V 4 bases short and J 12 bases short, with 15 bases between. CDR3: CASSSRTEGTFF. CDR3 DNA sequence: TGTGCCAGCAGTTCTCGGACAGAAGGAACTTTCTTT.

The CDR3 DNA is TGTGCCAGTAGTATGGCTGCGGGGGGCTCCTACGAGCAGTACTTC. Its protein is CASSMAAGGSYEQYF. The chain recombines TRBV19 with TRBJ2-7, with TRBD2 matching over 8 bases. The V gene end was trimmed by 3 bases and the J gene end by 0 bases; junction bases not matched to a gene: 4. This CDR3 has 15 residues. Looked up from germline, CDR1 is LNHDA and CDR2 is SQIVND (reference sequence).

V is TRBV2 and J is TRBJ2-3, with 10 bases matching TRBD2. The CDR3 runs 19 residues. Germline V CDR1 and CDR2: SNHLY, FYNNEI. Trimming removed 5 bases from V and 5 bases from J; junction bases left unmatched: 19. In nucleotides, the CDR3 is TGTGCCAGCAGTTTTTCCACGCACCTCTTGAGCGGGGGGGGAGATACGCAGTATTTT. Translating gives CASSFSTHLLSGGGDTQYF.

V and J are TRBV5-1 and TRBJ2-3; the D gene is possibly TRBD1 (6 bases). The CDR3 sequence is 16 residues long. The ends were cut back, 3 bases at V and 0 bases at J, with 14 bases in the middle. Per the germline V gene, CDR1 is SGHRS and CDR2 is YFSETQ. The CDR3 nucleotides are TGCGCCAGCAGCTACGGACAGTACACTAGCACAGATACGCAGTATTTT. Protein product: CASSYGQYTSTDTQYF.

This rearrangement joins TRBV7-6 to TRBJ2-2; TRBD2 matches at 8 bases. The junction had 8 bases not matched to a gene; V was cut back by 2 bases and J by 6 bases. The CDR3 extends over 16 amino acids. Germline values: CDR1 SGHVS, CDR2 FNYEAQ. The CDR3 nucleotides read TGTGCCAGCAGCTTATTAGCGGGGAACATAGCCGGGGAGCTGTTTTTT. Translation gives CASSLLAGNIAGELFF.

The chain combines TRBV5-4 with TRBJ1-4; D unresolved. V was cut by 1 base and J by 7 bases, with 11 bases left in between. The germline gives CDR1 SGHNT, CDR2 YYREEE (reference sequence). This CDR3 comprises 14 residues. The CDR3 spells CASSLIGEGEKLFF. CDR3 nucleotides: TGTGCCAGCAGCTTGATCGGTGAGGGTGAAAAACTGTTTTTT.

The chain is built from TRBV6-2 or TRBV6-3 and TRBJ2-1; TRBD1 matches 7 bases. This CDR3 is built from 17 residues. Germline V gives CDR1 MNHEY, CDR2 SVGEGT. V was pared by 6 bases and J by 3 bases, with 14 bases of the junction left unmatched. CDR3 protein: CASSPGFPGTVYNEQFF. Here the CDR3 DNA reads TGTGCCAGCAGCCCTGGGTTTCCCGGGACAGTCTACAATGAGCAGTTCTTC.

In its sample, this clone was seen once. The J gene is TRBJ2-5, the V gene TRBV3-1 (or the pseudogene TRBV3-2); 8 positions agree with TRBD2. CDR3 length equals 17 residues. CDR1 is LGHDT and CDR2 is YNNKEL in the germline V gene (reference sequence). Unmatched junction bases numbered 15, after V lost 0 bases and J lost 9 bases. The CDR3 is CASSQEPTSVGRVAQYF. The CDR3, as DNA: TGTGCCAGCAGCCAAGAACCGACTAGCGTCGGACGGGTGGCCCAGTACTTC.

The chain employs TRBV28 and TRBJ1-6; D may be TRBD1 (5 bases). The germline CDR1 and CDR2 sequences are MDHEN and SYDVKM. The length of the CDR3 is 18 residues. Deletions cut 3 bases from V and 8 bases from J, with 23 bases between. CDR3 nucleotides: TGTGCCAGCAGTTTTGGGGGAGTGGGGGGGACGCTTTATTCACCCCTCCACTTT. Protein: CASSFGGVGGTLYSPLHF.

As to this clone: The junction departs from the called germline gene at one end, perhaps through a read error. The chain joins TRBV5-6 to TRBJ1-5; perhaps TRBD1 as D (5 bases). The CDR3 has 13 residues. Germline values: CDR1 SGHDT, CDR2 YYEEEE. The CDR3 spells CASSRRGGSAPAF. CDR3 sequence (DNA): TGTGCCAGCAGCAGGCGGGGGGGATCAGCCCCAGCATTT.

The rearrangement uses TRBV23-1 and TRBJ2-7; 8 bases fit TRBD1. TRBV23-1 is an ORF, and what it does is uncertain. Trimming cost V 2 bases and J 5 bases; bases outside gene matches: 11. The CDR3 extends over 16 amino acids. The CDR3 sequence is CASSQRAGTGPDEQYF. Written as DNA, the CDR3 is TGCGCCAGCAGTCAAAGGGCCGGGACAGGTCCGGACGAGCAGTACTTC.

J is TRBJ2-5 and V is TRBV7-8; TRBD1 aligns across 7 bases. The CDR3 runs to 14 residues. V shed 4 bases and J 2 bases; nucleotides not matched to a gene: 4. The V gene's germline CDR1 is SGHVS and CDR2 FQNEAQ. The CDR3 DNA reads TGTGCCAGCAGCTACGGACAGGAACAAGAGACCCAGTACTTC. Translating it yields CASSYGQEQETQYF.

V and J are TRBV6-1 and TRBJ1-5, with a tentative D call TRBD1 (6 bases). The CDR3 loop spans 17 amino acids. The germline V gene has CDR1 MNHNS and CDR2 SASEGT. Trimming stripped 4 bases from V and 0 bases from J, with 16 bases between. The CDR3 sequence is CASSVSTGAYSNQPQHF. Here the CDR3 DNA reads TGTGCCAGCAGTGTTTCGACAGGAGCCTATAGCAATCAGCCCCAGCATTTT.

This clone was recorded a few times. This chain connects TRBV28 to TRBJ2-1, with TRBD2 identical over 7 bases. This CDR3 has 14 amino acids. Germline assignment: CDR1 MDHEN and CDR2 SYDVKM. Trimming at V came to 6 bases and at J to 9 bases, leaving 11 bases not matched to a gene. The CDR3 DNA reads TGTGCCAGCAGATGGGACTATCTAATCGGTGAGCAGTTCTTC. This translates into CASRWDYLIGEQFF.

V gene TRBV5-6 combines with J gene TRBJ2-7, with 9 bases aligning to TRBD1. Trimming cost V 4 bases and J 3 bases; bases outside gene matches: 5. The V gene's germline CDR1 is SGHDT and CDR2 YYEEEE. CDR3 length: 14 residues. The CDR3 region is CASSGTGKVYEQYF. CDR3 bases: TGTGCCAGCAGCGGGACAGGGAAGGTCTACGAGCAGTACTTC.

The chain couples TRBV3-1 (or the pseudogene TRBV3-2) to TRBJ2-5; 10 bases fit TRBD2. The V gene end was trimmed by 1 base and the J gene end by 5 bases; junction bases not matched to a gene: 10. This CDR3 contains 17 residues. CDR1 is LGHDT, CDR2 YNNKEL, per germline (reference sequence). The CDR3 nucleotides read TGTGCCAGCAGCCAAGTAGCTAGCGGGGGAGCTGCGGAGACCCAGTACTTC. Protein sequence: CASSQVASGGAAETQYF.

The rearrangement joins TRBV7-2 to TRBJ2-2, with 10 bases lining up with TRBD2. The germline V gene encodes CDR1 SGHTA and CDR2 FQGNSA. The ends lost 1 base at V and 6 bases at J; junction bases unmatched: 2. The CDR3 is 15 residues long. This chain's CDR3 is CASSLGLAGAGELFF. CDR3 sequence (DNA): TGTGCCAGCAGCTTAGGTCTAGCGGGGGCCGGGGAGCTGTTTTTT. Full variable domain (outside the CDR3, taken from reference TRBV7-2 and TRBJ2-2): GAGVSQSPSNKVTEKGKDVELRCDPISGHTALYWYRQSLGQGLEFLIYFQGNSAPDKSGLPSDRFSAERTGGSVSTLTIQRTQQEDSAVYLCASSLGLAGAGELFFGEGSRLTVL.

The V and J genes are TRBV15 and TRBJ2-1; 7 bases agree with TRBD1. This CDR3 comprises 16 residues. V lost 0 bases, J lost 7 bases, and 9 bases stayed unmatched. Germline V CDR1 and CDR2: LNHNV, YYDKDF (reference sequence). CDR3 sequence: CATSRETDRVGNEQFF. CDR3 nucleotides: TGTGCCACCAGCAGAGAAACCGACAGGGTAGGGAATGAGCAGTTCTTC.

The chain carries TRBV3-1 (or the pseudogene TRBV3-2) and TRBJ1-2; 8 bases agree with TRBD1. Germline V CDR1 and CDR2: LGHDT, YNNKEL (reference sequence). The CDR3 has 14 residues. With V trimmed by 3 bases and J by 7 bases, 7 bases remained unmatched. CDR3 in amino acids: CASSQWGQEAGYTF. CDR3 nucleotide sequence: TGTGCCAGCAGCCAGTGGGGACAGGAGGCTGGCTACACCTTC.

V gene TRBV14 combines with J gene TRBJ2-7; 8 bases fit TRBD1. The J segment lost 2 bases and the V segment lost 4 bases, leaving 13 bases of the junction unmatched. Germline CDR1 is SGHDN and CDR2 is FVKESK. The CDR3 has 17 residues. CDR3 nucleotides: TGTGCCAGCAGCCCTACAGTACGACAGGGGAGACCCTACGAGCAGTACTTC. Translating gives CASSPTVRQGRPYEQYF.

This clone was seen a single time. The chain combines TRBV7-8 with TRBJ2-5; D is possibly TRBD1 (6 bases). The CDR3 runs 14 residues. Germline lookup yields CDR1 SGHVS and CDR2 FQNEAQ. Trimming removed 7 bases at V and 3 bases at J, with 15 bases between. CDR3 sequence reads: CASKPRKGEETQYF. For the CDR3, the DNA is TGTGCCAGCAAACCAAGAAAGGGGGAAGAGACCCAGTACTTC. The full variable domain, with the rest looked up from reference TRBV7-8 and TRBJ2-5, is GAGVSQSPRYKVAKRGQDVALRCDPISGHVSLFWYQQALGQGPEFLTYFQNEAQLDKSGLPSDRFFAERPEGSVSTLKIQRTQQEDSAVYLCASKPRKGEETQYFGPGTRLLVL.

The rearrangement links TRBV4-1 to TRBJ2-5; TRBD2 might be the D (6 bases). The CDR3 loop spans 15 amino acids. V lost 0 bases and J lost 3, with 11 bases in between. Germline lookup yields CDR1 MGHRA and CDR2 YSYEKL. CDR3 DNA: TGCGCCAGCAGCCAAGACGGTACGGGGGAAGAGACCCAGTACTTC. This encodes CASSQDGTGEETQYF.